What follows describes a single TCR beta chain. This specimen belongs to a study of blood T cell repertoires in COVID-19. V lost 6 bases and J lost 8, with 11 bases in between. The CDR3 sequence is 12 residues long. Looked up from germline, CDR1 is MDHEN and CDR2 is SYDVKM. Individuals drawn from about 26 US areas were about 18 to 90 years old. Participant-given clinical history determined each cohort assignment. Profiling relied on immunoSEQ multiplex PCR, and the TCRdb table lists in-frame clones only, not all of them. The top ten clones hold approximately 0.9% of a sample with 200,000 to 250,000 clones, approximately 90% of them seen once.

This TCR came from a man between 45 and 60 years old who had been exposed to COVID-19. The chain uses TRBV28 and TRBJ2-4, with a possible D match to TRBD2 (5 bases). The source material was PBMCs or T cells enriched from blood (not recorded which). The CDR3 sequence: CASSLQRDIQYF. The CDR3 DNA follows: TGTGCCAGCAGCCTACAGAGGGACATTCAGTACTTC. Complete variable domain (other parts from reference TRBV28 and TRBJ2-4): DVKVTQSSRYLVKRTGEKVFLECVQDMDHENMFWYRQDPGLGLRLIYFSYDVKMKEKGDIPEGYSVSREKKERFSLILESASTNQTSMYLCASSLQRDIQYFGAGTRLSVL.